The source of this TCR beta chain is a study of CXCR3-negative and CXCR3-positive naive CD8 T cells. Study in general: The libraries yielded about 135 million TRB reads, about 1.5 +/- 0.3 million each.

Whole-study results and caveats: Memory cells diverged, while naive CXCR3-positive and CXCR3-negative cells had similar TRBV-TRBJ usage. CXCR3-expressing naive cells carried TRB CDR3s more hydrophobic than those of CXCR3-negative naive cells. Similarly elevated diversity marked both naive subsets, with memory CD8+ cells showing far lower diversity.

In preparing the TRB cDNA libraries, 5' RACE with UMI labels was used. One entry per CDR3 protein, without DNA, is what TCRdb gives after re-calling the 5' RACE reads. This table lists some 130,000 distinct CDR3 sequences. The germline V gene encodes CDR1 SGHTA and CDR2 FQGNSA. The CDR3 spans 14 residues. Per CD8+ T cell subset, triplicate sorts of 300,000 cells each were done. Concerning this clonotype: Its antigen is unknown.

The chain employs TRBV7-2 and TRBJ2-3; TCRdb designates TRBD1, a call that cannot be tested without DNA. The TCR was taken from a human donor in good health. Some clones in this sample may be carry-over from other donors' samples. The sequenced material came from naive CXCR3+ CD8+ T cells from blood. Subset reported: CD45RO-CCR7+CD27+CD95- naive CD8+ T cells expressing CXCR3 (TNR3+). The CDR3 sequence: CASSPDPGTDTQYF.